Listed below are T cell receptor beta chains from one sample, sequenced in a study of shared clonotypes between healthy human individuals. Method: immunoSEQ multiplex PCR; TCRdb's copy keeps in-frame clones and lacks some. Among over 750,000 clones listed, about 96% were seen once. The sample was naive CD8+ T cells sorted from blood. The origin of the receptors is a man aged 25 to 40 in good health. Both conserved end residues are part of each CDR3. The order of the fields is clone size, J gene, D gene, V gene, CDR3 protein, CDR3 DNA. D genes are given only for firm matches. Only some rows state a clone size, as once, few, many or a class for expanded clones.

>-|TRBJ2-7|-|TRBV28
CASSLSPHRNPYEQYF
TGTGCCAGCAGTTTGTCCCCTCACAGGAATCCCTACGAGCAGTACTTC
>-|TRBJ2-1|-|TRBV18
CASSPLRGSPDNEQFF
TGTGCCAGCTCTCCTCTCCGGGGCTCGCCCGACAATGAGCAGTTCTTC
>-|TRBJ2-1|-|TRBV7-6
CASHHAGTLEQFF
TGTGCCAGCCATCATGCGGGTACCCTCGAGCAGTTCTTC
>-|TRBJ1-5|TRBD1|TRBV28
CASSFQRQGRPQHF
TGTGCCAGCAGTTTCCAAAGACAGGGGCGGCCCCAGCATTTT
>-|TRBJ1-2|-|TRBV27
CASSSWGGEGYTF
TGTGCCAGCAGTAGTTGGGGTGGGGAGGGCTACACCTTC
>-|TRBJ2-5|-|TRBV7-2
CASSYPTLEETQYF
TGTGCCAGCAGCTACCCAACCCTCGAAGAGACCCAGTACTTC
>-|TRBJ1-2|-|TRBV15
CATSRGYGYTF
TGTGCCACCAGCAGAGGGTATGGCTACACCTTC
>-|TRBJ2-1|-|TRBV11-2
CASSPTPDHPRGNEQFF
TGTGCCAGCAGCCCCACCCCCGACCACCCGAGGGGCAATGAGCAGTTCTTC
>-|TRBJ1-5|-|TRBV19
CASSIGLGVTGNQPQHF
TGTGCCAGTAGTATAGGATTAGGGGTTACGGGGAATCAGCCCCAGCATTTT
>once|TRBJ1-4|TRBD1|TRBV6-6
CASSEGQGNEKLFF
TGTGCCAGCAGTGAGGGACAGGGGAATGAAAAACTGTTTTTT